This T cell receptor beta chain derives from a study of T cells in Graves' hyperthyroidism and ophthalmopathy. In patients aged 18 to 65, hyperthyroidism was newly diagnosed, with duration under 2 months. From RNA transcripts, TCR beta CDR3 regions were amplified. When the TCR CDR3 underwent first-round RT-PCR, the HTBI primer set was used. MiXCR was run by TCRdb on the multiplex PCR reads, yielding one entry per CDR3 protein. The sample carries 690,000 or so distinct CDR3 sequences, roughly a sixth recorded once. In this sample, this clonotype turned up a few times. Sequencing was done on a sample of blood. The receptor's source is a woman aged 45 to 65 with Graves' hyperthyroidism that later progressed to Graves' ophthalmopathy.

The CDR3 coding sequence is TGCAGTGCCGCTGGGGGTGGCTACACCTTC. It is translated as CSAAGGGYTF. The chain is built from TRBV20-1 and TRBJ1-2, with D tentatively TRBD1 (5 bases). This CDR3 spans 10 amino acids. Germline V gene data show CDR1 as DFQATT and CDR2 as SNEGSKA (reference sequence). The V and J ends lost 6 bases and 7 bases respectively, with 9 bases between them.